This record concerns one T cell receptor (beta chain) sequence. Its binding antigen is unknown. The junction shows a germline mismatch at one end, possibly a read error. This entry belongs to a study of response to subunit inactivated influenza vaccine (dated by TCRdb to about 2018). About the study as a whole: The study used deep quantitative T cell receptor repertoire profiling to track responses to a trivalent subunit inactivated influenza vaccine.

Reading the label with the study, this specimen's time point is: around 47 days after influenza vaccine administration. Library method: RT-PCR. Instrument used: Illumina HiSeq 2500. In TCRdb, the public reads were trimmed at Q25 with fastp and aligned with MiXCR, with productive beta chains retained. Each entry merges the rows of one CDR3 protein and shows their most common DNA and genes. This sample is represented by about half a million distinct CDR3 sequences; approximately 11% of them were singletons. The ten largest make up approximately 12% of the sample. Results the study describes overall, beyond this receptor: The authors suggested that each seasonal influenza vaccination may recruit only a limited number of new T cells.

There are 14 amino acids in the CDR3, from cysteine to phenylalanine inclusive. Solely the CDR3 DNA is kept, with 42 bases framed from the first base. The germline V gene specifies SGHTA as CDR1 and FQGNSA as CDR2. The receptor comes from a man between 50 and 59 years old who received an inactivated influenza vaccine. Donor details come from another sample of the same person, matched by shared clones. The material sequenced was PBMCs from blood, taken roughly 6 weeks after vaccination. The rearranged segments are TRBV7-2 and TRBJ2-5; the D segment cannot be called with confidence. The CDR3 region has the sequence CARSLSRDQETQYF. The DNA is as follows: TGTGCCCGCAGCTTAAGTCGGGACCAAGAGACCCAGTACTTC.